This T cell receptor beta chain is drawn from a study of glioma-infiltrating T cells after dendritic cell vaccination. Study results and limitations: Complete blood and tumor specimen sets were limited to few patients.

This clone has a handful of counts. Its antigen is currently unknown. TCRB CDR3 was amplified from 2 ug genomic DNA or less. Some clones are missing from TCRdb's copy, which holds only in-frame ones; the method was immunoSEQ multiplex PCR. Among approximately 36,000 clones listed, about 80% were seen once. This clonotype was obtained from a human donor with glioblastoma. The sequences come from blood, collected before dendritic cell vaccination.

The CDR3 bases are TGTGCCAGCAGCTTGGGGGGGAGACTAGCGGGGGGCTGGCAGTTCTTC. Translated, it gives CASSLGGRLAGGWQFF. This chain connects TRBV5-4 to TRBJ2-1, with 13 bases identical to TRBD2. The CDR3 runs to 16 residues. V was pared by 0 bases and J by 12 bases, with 9 bases of the junction left unmatched. Germline CDR1 reads SGHNT; CDR2 reads YYREEE (reference sequence).